These 25 T cell receptor beta chains were sequenced from one sample in a study of shared clonotypes between healthy human individuals (dated by TCRdb to about 2020). Library generation was performed with the immunoSEQ multiplex PCR assay. TCRdb mirrors the immuneACCESS table, restricted to in-frame sequences. Some clones are absent from its copies; in checked studies, under half trace to an unresolved V gene, and the reason for the others is unknown. The sample table shows about 710,000 clones, and around four fifths are seen once. Of the sample, around 1.8% is held by the ten largest clones. Sample: memory CD4+ T cells sorted from blood. The meaning of the sample's cell subset or site label: CD45RA-negative fraction. These receptors came from a woman aged 30 to 39 in good health.

V gene TRBV4-1 combines with J gene TRBJ2-3; no clear D gene. Per germline, CDR1 MGHRA and CDR2 YSYEKL. Trimming took 1 base from V and 0 from J, leaving 8 bases between them. The CDR3 totals 15 residues. This CDR3 is CASSQVFVSTDTQYF. DNA for the CDR3: TGCGCCAGCAGCCAAGTTTTCGTTAGCACAGATACGCAGTATTTT.

As for this clone: Being one base from a much bigger clone, this may be a read error. The chain combines TRBV11-1 with TRBJ1-1; TRBD1 matches 8 bases. The germline V gene encodes CDR1 SGHAT and CDR2 FQDESV (reference sequence). The CDR3 contains 13 residues. Trimming took 3 bases from V and 3 from J; bases not matched to a gene: 0. This chain's CDR3 is CASSLTGDTEAFF. In nucleotides, the CDR3 is TGTGCCAGCAGCTTGACAGGGGACACTGAAGCTTTCTTT.

This chain connects TRBV7-9 to TRBJ2-3, with 7 bases that match TRBD2. The germline V gene has CDR1 SEHNR and CDR2 FQNEAQ (reference sequence). This CDR3 region has 14 residues. V gave up 1 base and J gave up 6 bases; unmatched junction bases: 4. CDR3 nucleotide sequence: TGTGCCAGCAGCTTAGGTAGCGGGCAGGATACGCAGTATTTT. It specifies CASSLGSGQDTQYF.

With regard to this clone: A much larger clone differs from this one at a single base, so this may be a read error. The rearrangement links TRBV5-5 to TRBJ1-1; D remains unclear. The V end lost 3 bases, the J end lost 3 bases, and 9 bases lay between the germline ends. CDR1 and CDR2 from the germline V gene are SGHKS and YYEKEE (reference sequence). The CDR3 totals 13 residues. The CDR3 loop reads CASSSQSDTEAFF. CDR3 bases: TGTGCCAGCAGCTCCCAGTCGGACACTGAAGCTTTCTTT.

V usage is TRBV15 and J usage is TRBJ2-7, with TRBD1 matching over 7 bases. CDR3 length equals 15 residues. Trimming at V came to 0 bases and at J to 5 bases, leaving 7 bases not matched to a gene. From germline, CDR1 is LNHNV and CDR2 YYDKDF (reference sequence). CDR3 region: CATSRDRDRANEQYF. The CDR3 DNA follows: TGTGCCACCAGCAGAGATCGAGACAGGGCGAACGAGCAGTACTTC.

The V and J genes are TRBV5-6 and TRBJ2-2; the D gene is possibly TRBD1 (6 bases). CDR3 size: 15 residues. V lost 3 bases and J 1 base, leaving 10 bases between the germline ends. Germline V gene lookup returns CDR1 SGHDT and CDR2 YYEEEE. The DNA of the CDR3 is TGTGCCAGCAGCTCAGGACAGTGGAACACCGGGGAGCTGTTTTTT. It specifies CASSSGQWNTGELFF.

V usage is TRBV28 and J usage is TRBJ1-2, with TRBD1 as a possible D gene (5 bases). From germline, CDR1 is MDHEN and CDR2 SYDVKM. This CDR3 has 13 residues. V lost 6 bases and J lost 3, with 11 bases in between. The DNA for the CDR3 is TGTGCCAGCAGCCGGACACAGCACTATGGCTACACCTTC. Its translation is CASSRTQHYGYTF.

This clone was seen a single time. The J gene is TRBJ2-7, the V gene TRBV7-2, with TRBD2 identical over 13 bases. Looked up from germline, CDR1 is SGHTA and CDR2 is FQGNSA. This CDR3 is 17 amino acids long. Trimming cost V 5 bases and J 5 bases; bases outside gene matches: 12. CDR3 sequence: CASSPQAGTSGANEQYF. CDR3 nucleotides: TGTGCCAGCAGCCCCCAGGCCGGGACTAGCGGGGCCAACGAGCAGTACTTC.

This clone was seen repeatedly, ten times or more. The sample carries other DNA sequences with the same CDR3. This chain connects TRBV30 to TRBJ2-1, with 12 bases fitting TRBD2. Trimming at V came to 3 bases and at J to 9 bases, leaving 9 bases not matched to a gene. The CDR3 contains 15 residues. Germline CDR1 GTSNPN, CDR2 SVGIG (reference sequence). The CDR3 sequence: CAWSLLAGGPSEQFF. In nucleotides, the CDR3 is TGTGCCTGGAGCCTCCTAGCGGGAGGGCCCAGTGAGCAGTTCTTC.

V and J are TRBV4-2 and TRBJ2-2; weak D call: TRBD1 (5 bases). V was cut by 2 bases and J by 7 bases, with 11 bases left in between. The CDR3 length is 14 residues. CDR1 and CDR2 (germline): LGHNA, YNFKEQ. The CDR3 spells CASSQRQPGGELFF. CDR3 nucleotide sequence: TGTGCCAGCAGCCAAAGACAGCCGGGCGGGGAGCTGTTTTTT.

The rearrangement links TRBV6-6 to TRBJ1-1, with 10 bases lining up with TRBD1. There are 15 residues in the CDR3. V dropped 5 bases and J dropped 4; count of bases not matched to a gene: 7. CDR1 is MNHNY and CDR2 is SVGAGI in the germline V gene (reference sequence). The CDR3 nucleotides read TGTGCCAGCAGTGCCCCGGGACAGGGGACCACTGAAGCTTTCTTT. Translating gives CASSAPGQGTTEAFF.

This clone was counted only a few times. The chain couples TRBV10-1 to TRBJ1-2; TRBD1 might be the D (6 bases). Trimming shortened V by 0 bases and J by 13 bases, and 15 bases separated the two germline ends. CDR3 size: 13 residues. Germline values: CDR1 WNHNN, CDR2 SYGVQD (reference sequence). In DNA, the CDR3 is TGCGCCAGCAGTGAGTCGATATCGGGGGCGGCCACCTTC. Translated, it gives CASSESISGAATF.

This chain links TRBV18 with TRBJ2-3; 10 bases align to TRBD2. The CDR3 runs 15 residues. The trim removed 5 bases at V and 5 bases at J, leaving 7 bases unmatched. Germline V gene lookup returns CDR1 KGHSH and CDR2 LQKENI. Written as DNA, the CDR3 is TGTGCCAGCTCATCCAGCGGGAGGGTTGGAGATACGCAGTATTTT. It translates to CASSSSGRVGDTQYF.

This clone was seen only once. The J gene is TRBJ2-7, the V gene TRBV7-8; 9 nucleotides line up with TRBD2. The length of the CDR3 is 15 residues. The V gene's germline CDR1 is SGHVS and CDR2 FQNEAQ. V was clipped by 5 bases and J by 2 bases; unmatched bases: 7. CDR3 residues: CASSGGLAGTYEQYF. CDR3 in DNA: TGTGCCAGCAGCGGGGGCCTAGCGGGAACCTACGAGCAGTACTTC.

The chain links TRBV7-2 to TRBJ2-7; TRBD2 agrees at 11 bases. CDR3 size: 17 residues. CDR1 and CDR2 from the germline V gene are SGHTA and FQGNSA. The V segment lost 5 bases and the J segment 9 bases; nucleotides outside the gene matches: 18. The CDR3 DNA reads TGTGCCAGCAGCACTCAGACTAGCGGGACCCAGGTACGCACGCAGTACTTC. As protein: CASSTQTSGTQVRTQYF.

The rearrangement links TRBV29-1 to TRBJ1-2, with D maybe TRBD1 (5 bases). Trimming removed 5 bases at V and 8 bases at J, with 21 bases between. The germline V gene has CDR1 SQVTM and CDR2 ANQGSEA. The length of the CDR3 is 14 residues. The CDR3 DNA reads as TGCAGCGTTCCCCCGCGTCAGGGCTTGCGGGGCTACACCTTC. Translation: CSVPPRQGLRGYTF.

The chain employs TRBV4-1 and TRBJ2-3; D is unresolved. This CDR3 is built from 16 residues. Trimming took off 0 bases at V and 0 bases at J, with 10 bases between the two ends. Germline V gives CDR1 MGHRA, CDR2 YSYEKL. The CDR3 reads CASSQDHGPSTDTQYF. Here the CDR3 DNA reads TGCGCCAGCAGCCAAGATCACGGTCCTAGCACAGATACGCAGTATTTT.

The V gene is TRBV14, the J gene TRBJ2-3; 8 positions agree with TRBD2. Germline CDR1 and CDR2: SGHDN and FVKESK. Trimming at V came to 6 bases and at J to 2 bases, leaving 7 bases not matched to a gene. The length of the CDR3 is 15 residues. The chain's CDR3 is CASRAPGGVTDTQYF. CDR3 bases: TGTGCCAGCAGAGCCCCGGGGGGGGTCACAGATACGCAGTATTTT. The variable domain in full, with the rest retrieved from reference TRBV14 and TRBJ2-3, is EAGVTQFPSHSVIEKGQTVTLRCDPISGHDNLYWYRRVMGKEIKFLLHFVKESKQDESGMPNNRFLAERTGGTYSTLKVQPAELEDSGVYFCASRAPGGVTDTQYFGPGTRLTVL.

CDR3 coding DNA: TGTGCCAGCAGCATCGGGACAGGCGATACCTACGAGCAGTACTTC. Translated, it gives CASSIGTGDTYEQYF. This chain links TRBV7-2 with TRBJ2-7, with TRBD1 matching 8 bases. The CDR3 runs to 15 residues. The germline V gene has CDR1 SGHTA and CDR2 FQGNSA. The V and J ends lost 5 bases and 2 bases, in that order; junction bases with no gene match: 8. Variable domain in full (rest from reference TRBV7-2 and TRBJ2-7): GAGVSQSPSNKVTEKGKDVELRCDPISGHTALYWYRQSLGQGLEFLIYFQGNSAPDKSGLPSDRFSAERTGGSVSTLTIQRTQQEDSAVYLCASSIGTGDTYEQYFGPGTRLTVT.

The chain uses TRBV10-1 and TRBJ2-2; maybe TRBD1 (5 bases). The V and J ends lost 2 bases and 5 bases respectively, with 9 bases between them. Looked up from germline, CDR1 is WNHNN and CDR2 is SYGVQD (reference sequence). The CDR3 has 14 amino acids. The CDR3 is CASSEQGGTGELFF. DNA of the CDR3: TGCGCCAGCAGTGAGCAGGGCGGTACCGGGGAGCTGTTTTTT.

The V and J genes are TRBV28 and TRBJ1-2; a possible D gene is TRBD1 (6 bases). Germline V gene data show CDR1 as MDHEN and CDR2 as SYDVKM. There are 18 residues in the CDR3. Trimming left V 5 bases short and J 3 bases short, with 25 bases between. DNA for the CDR3: TGTGCCAGCAGTGCGGACAGCGGGGGATTTGGGAACCACTATGGCTACACCTTC. It translates to CASSADSGGFGNHYGYTF.

The chain joins TRBV11-2 to TRBJ2-7; D remains unclear. From germline, CDR1 is SGHAT and CDR2 FQNNGV. The CDR3 totals 14 residues. Trimming pared 0 bases from V and 0 bases from J, leaving 6 bases between. The CDR3 protein is CASSLDVGSYEQYF. DNA of the CDR3: TGTGCCAGCAGCTTAGACGTCGGCTCCTACGAGCAGTACTTC.

This clone was recorded at least ten times. The chain combines TRBV25-1 with TRBJ1-1, with TRBD1 as a possible D gene (5 bases). The CDR3 contains 15 residues. V shed 3 bases and J shed 4 bases, with 15 bases lying between them. Per the germline V gene, CDR1 is MGHDK and CDR2 is SYGVNS. The CDR3 loop is CASSESQGGGTEAFF. CDR3 nucleotides: TGTGCCAGCAGTGAGTCGCAGGGTGGGGGCACTGAAGCTTTCTTT.

The V and J genes are TRBV4-1 and TRBJ2-7; 7 bases match TRBD2. The CDR3 covers 16 residues. Germline lookup yields CDR1 MGHRA and CDR2 YSYEKL. J was trimmed by 2 bases and V by 0 bases; bases with no gene match: 7. The CDR3 coding sequence is TGCGCCAGCAGCCAAGATTTAGCTAGCGGCCCCTACGAGCAGTACTTC. This translates into CASSQDLASGPYEQYF.

This clone has ten or more counts. Additional DNA sequences in this sample encode the identical CDR3. This rearrangement joins TRBV5-1 to TRBJ2-3; 8 nucleotides match TRBD1. The V gene's germline CDR1 is SGHRS and CDR2 YFSETQ. V gave up 2 bases and J gave up 5 bases; unmatched junction bases: 4. This CDR3 is built from 14 residues. CDR3 sequence: CASSFGQGGDTQYF. DNA of the CDR3: TGCGCCAGCAGCTTCGGACAGGGTGGAGATACGCAGTATTTT.